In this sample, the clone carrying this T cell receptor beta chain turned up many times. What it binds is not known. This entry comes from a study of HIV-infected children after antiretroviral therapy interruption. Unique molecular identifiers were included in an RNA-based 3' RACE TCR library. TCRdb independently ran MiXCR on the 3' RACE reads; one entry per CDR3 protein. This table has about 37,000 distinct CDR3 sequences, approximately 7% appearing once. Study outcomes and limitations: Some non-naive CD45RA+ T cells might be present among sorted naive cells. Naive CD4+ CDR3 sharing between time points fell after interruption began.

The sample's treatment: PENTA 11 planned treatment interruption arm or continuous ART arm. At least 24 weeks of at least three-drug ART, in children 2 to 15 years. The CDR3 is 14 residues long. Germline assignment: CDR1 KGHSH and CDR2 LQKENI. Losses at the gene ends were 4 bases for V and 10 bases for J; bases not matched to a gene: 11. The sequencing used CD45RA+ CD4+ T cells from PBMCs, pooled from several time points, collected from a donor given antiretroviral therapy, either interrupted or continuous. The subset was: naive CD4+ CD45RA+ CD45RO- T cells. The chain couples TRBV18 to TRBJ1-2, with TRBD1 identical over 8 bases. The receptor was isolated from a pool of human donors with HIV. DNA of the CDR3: TGTGCCAGCTCACAAGGACAGGGTTCTATGCCCTACACCTTC. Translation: CASSQGQGSMPYTF.